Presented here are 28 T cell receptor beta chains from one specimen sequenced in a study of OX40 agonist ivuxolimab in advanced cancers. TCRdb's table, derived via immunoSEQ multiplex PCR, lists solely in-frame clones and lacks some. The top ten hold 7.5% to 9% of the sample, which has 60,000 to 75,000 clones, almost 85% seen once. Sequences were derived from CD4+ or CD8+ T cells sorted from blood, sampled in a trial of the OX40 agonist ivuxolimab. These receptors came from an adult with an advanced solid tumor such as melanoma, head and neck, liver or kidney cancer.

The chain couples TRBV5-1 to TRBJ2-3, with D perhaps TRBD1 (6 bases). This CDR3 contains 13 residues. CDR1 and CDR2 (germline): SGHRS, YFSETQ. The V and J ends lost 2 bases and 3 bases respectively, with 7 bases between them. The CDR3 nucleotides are TGCGCCAGCAGCTTCCAGGGGACAGATACGCAGTATTTT. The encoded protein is CASSFQGTDTQYF.

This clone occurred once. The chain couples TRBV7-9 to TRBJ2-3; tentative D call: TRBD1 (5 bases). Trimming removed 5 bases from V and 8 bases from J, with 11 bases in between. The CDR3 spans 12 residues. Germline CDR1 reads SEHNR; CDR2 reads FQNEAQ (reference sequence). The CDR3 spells CASSVMQGTQYF. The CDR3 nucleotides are TGTGCCAGCAGCGTGATGCAGGGTACGCAGTATTTT.

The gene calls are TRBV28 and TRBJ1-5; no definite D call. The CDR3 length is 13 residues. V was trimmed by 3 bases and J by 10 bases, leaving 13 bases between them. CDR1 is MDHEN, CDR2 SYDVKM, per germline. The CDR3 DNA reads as TGTGCCAGCAGTTTTGTGGCCGGGGAACCCCAGCATTTT. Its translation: CASSFVAGEPQHF.

The CDR3 nucleotides read TGTGCCAGCAGCACCGCGAAGACAGGGGCGACGACAGATACGCAGTATTTT. It specifies CASSTAKTGATTDTQYF. This chain uses TRBV7-9 with TRBJ2-3; 8 bases line up with TRBD1. The V and J ends lost 5 bases and 3 bases, in that order; junction bases with no gene match: 13. Looked up from germline, CDR1 is SEHNR and CDR2 is FQNEAQ (reference sequence). This CDR3 spans 17 amino acids.

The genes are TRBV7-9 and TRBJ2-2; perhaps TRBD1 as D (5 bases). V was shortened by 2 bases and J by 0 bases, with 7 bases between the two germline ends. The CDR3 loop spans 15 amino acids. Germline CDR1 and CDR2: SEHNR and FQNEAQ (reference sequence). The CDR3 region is CASSLMTANTGELFF. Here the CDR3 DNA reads TGTGCCAGCAGCTTAATGACAGCGAACACCGGGGAGCTGTTTTTT.

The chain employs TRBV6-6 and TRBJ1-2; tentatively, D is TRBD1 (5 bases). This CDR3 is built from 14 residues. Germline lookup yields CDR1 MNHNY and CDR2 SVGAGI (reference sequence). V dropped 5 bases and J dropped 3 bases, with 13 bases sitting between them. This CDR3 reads CASSPGRSYYGYTF. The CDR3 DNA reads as TGTGCCAGCAGTCCGGGACGGAGTTACTATGGCTACACCTTC.

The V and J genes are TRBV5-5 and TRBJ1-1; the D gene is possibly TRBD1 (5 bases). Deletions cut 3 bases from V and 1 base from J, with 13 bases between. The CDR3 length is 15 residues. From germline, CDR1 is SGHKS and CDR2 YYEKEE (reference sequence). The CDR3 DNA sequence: TGTGCCAGCAGCTCCAGGGTTTTCGGGAACACTGAAGCTTTCTTT. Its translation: CASSSRVFGNTEAFF.

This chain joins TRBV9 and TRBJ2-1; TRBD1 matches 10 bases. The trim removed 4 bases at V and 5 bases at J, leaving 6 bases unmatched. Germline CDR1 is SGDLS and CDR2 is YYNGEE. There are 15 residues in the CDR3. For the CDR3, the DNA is TGTGCCAGCAGCCCTCGGACAGGGGGTGACAATGAGCAGTTCTTC. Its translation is CASSPRTGGDNEQFF. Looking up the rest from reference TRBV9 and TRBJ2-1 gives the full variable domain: DSGVTQTPKHLITATGQRVTLRCSPRSGDLSVYWYQQSLDQGLQFLIQYYNGEERAKGNILERFSAQQFPDLHSELNLSSLELGDSALYFCASSPRTGGDNEQFFGPGTRLTVL.

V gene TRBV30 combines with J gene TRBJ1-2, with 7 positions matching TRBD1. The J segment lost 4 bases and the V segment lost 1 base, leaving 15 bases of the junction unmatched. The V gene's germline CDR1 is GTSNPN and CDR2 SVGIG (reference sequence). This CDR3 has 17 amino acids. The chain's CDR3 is CAWSAQVLSSGGYGYTF. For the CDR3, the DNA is TGTGCCTGGAGTGCCCAAGTCCTATCCTCAGGGGGCTATGGCTACACCTTC.

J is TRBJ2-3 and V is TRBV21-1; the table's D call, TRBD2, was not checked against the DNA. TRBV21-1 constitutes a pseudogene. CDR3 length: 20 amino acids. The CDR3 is CASSKTGTSGVPHRTDTQYF. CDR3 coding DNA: TGTGCCAGCAGCAAAACCGGGACTAGCGGGGTACCACATCGCACAGATACGCAGTATTTT.

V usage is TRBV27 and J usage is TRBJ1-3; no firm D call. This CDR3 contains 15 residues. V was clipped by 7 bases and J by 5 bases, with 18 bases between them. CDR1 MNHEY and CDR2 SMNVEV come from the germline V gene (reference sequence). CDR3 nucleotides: TGTGCCAGCAAACCGGCCATTTGGCATCGAAACACCATATATTTT. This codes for CASKPAIWHRNTIYF.

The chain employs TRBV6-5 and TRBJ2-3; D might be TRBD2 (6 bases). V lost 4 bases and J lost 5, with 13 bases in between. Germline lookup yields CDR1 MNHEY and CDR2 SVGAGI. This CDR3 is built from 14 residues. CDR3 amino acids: CASSFRERGDTQYF. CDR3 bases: TGTGCCAGCAGTTTCCGGGAGCGAGGAGATACGCAGTATTTT.

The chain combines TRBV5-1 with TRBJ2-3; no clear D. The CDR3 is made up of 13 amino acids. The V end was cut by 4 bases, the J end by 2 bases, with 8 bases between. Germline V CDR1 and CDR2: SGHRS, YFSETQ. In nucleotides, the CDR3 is TGCGCCAGCAGCCCGGCCTTCACAGATACGCAGTATTTT. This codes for CASSPAFTDTQYF.

The CDR3 reads CASSPGTNSGNTIYF. CDR3 bases: TGTGCCAGCTCACCCGGGACAAACTCTGGAAACACCATATATTTT. The chain employs TRBV18 and TRBJ1-3; D is perhaps TRBD1 (6 bases). The CDR3 is 15 residues long. Trimming removed 3 bases at V and 0 bases at J, with 9 bases between. Germline V gene lookup returns CDR1 KGHSH and CDR2 LQKENI.

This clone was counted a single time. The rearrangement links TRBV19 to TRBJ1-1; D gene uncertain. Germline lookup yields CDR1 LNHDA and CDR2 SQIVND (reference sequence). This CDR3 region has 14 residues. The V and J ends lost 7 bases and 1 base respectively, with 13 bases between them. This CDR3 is CASTYDGRNTEAFF. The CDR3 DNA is TGTGCCAGTACTTATGACGGAAGGAACACTGAAGCTTTCTTT.

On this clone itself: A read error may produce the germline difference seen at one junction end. The CDR3 DNA follows: TGTGCCAGCTCACCAATGGGACAGCGCACGGATACGCAGTATTTT. This codes for CASSPMGQRTDTQYF. This rearrangement joins TRBV18 to TRBJ2-3; 7 nucleotides align to TRBD1. This CDR3 is built from 15 residues. CDR1 is KGHSH and CDR2 is LQKENI in the germline V gene.

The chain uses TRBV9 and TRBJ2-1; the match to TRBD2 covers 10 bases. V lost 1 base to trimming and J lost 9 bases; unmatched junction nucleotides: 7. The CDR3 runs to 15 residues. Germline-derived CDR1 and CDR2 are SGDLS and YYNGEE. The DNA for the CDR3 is TGTGCCAGCAGCGTATCCAGCGGGGGGGTGTCTGAGCAGTTCTTC. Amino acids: CASSVSSGGVSEQFF. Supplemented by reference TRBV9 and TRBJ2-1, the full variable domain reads DSGVTQTPKHLITATGQRVTLRCSPRSGDLSVYWYQQSLDQGLQFLIQYYNGEERAKGNILERFSAQQFPDLHSELNLSSLELGDSALYFCASSVSSGGVSEQFFGPGTRLTVL.

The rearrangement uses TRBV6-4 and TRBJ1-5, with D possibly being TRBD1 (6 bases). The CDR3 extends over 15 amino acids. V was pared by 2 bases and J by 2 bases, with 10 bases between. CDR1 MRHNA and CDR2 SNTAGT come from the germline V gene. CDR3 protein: CASSDGSGGNQPQHF. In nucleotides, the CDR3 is TGTGCCAGCAGTGACGGGTCAGGGGGCAATCAGCCCCAGCATTTT.

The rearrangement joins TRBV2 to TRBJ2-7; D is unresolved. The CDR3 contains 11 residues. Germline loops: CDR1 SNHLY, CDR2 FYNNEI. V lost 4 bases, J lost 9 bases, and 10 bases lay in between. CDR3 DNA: TGTGCCAGCAGTGCCCCCCAGCGGCAGTACTTC. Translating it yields CASSAPQRQYF. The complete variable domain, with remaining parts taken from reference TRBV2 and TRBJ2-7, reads EPEVTQTPSHQVTQMGQEVILRCVPISNHLYFYWYRQILGQKVEFLVSFYNNEISEKSEIFDDQFSVERPDGSNFTLKIRSTKLEDSAMYFCASSAPQRQYFGPGTRLTVT.

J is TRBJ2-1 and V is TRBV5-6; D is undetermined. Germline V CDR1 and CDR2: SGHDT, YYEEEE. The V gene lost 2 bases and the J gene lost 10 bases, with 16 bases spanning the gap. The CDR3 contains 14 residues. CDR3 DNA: TGTGCCAGCAGCTTTAATTCAGGAGATAGCGAGCAGTTCTTC. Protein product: CASSFNSGDSEQFF. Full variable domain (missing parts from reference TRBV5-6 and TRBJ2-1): DAGVTQSPTHLIKTRGQQVTLRCSPKSGHDTVSWYQQALGQGPQFIFQYYEEEERQRGNFPDRFSGHQFPNYSSELNVNALLLGDSALYLCASSFNSGDSEQFFGPGTRLTVL.

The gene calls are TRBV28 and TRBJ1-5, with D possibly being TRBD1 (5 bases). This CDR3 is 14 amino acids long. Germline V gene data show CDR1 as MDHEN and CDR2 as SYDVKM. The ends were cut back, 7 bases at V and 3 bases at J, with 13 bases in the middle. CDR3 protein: CASTARGHNQPQHF. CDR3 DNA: TGTGCCAGCACCGCTAGGGGCCACAATCAGCCCCAGCATTTT.

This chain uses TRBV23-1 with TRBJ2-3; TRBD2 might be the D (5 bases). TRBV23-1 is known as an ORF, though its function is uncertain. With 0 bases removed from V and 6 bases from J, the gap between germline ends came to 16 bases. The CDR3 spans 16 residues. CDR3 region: CASSQSQRPNGDTQYF. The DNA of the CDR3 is TGCGCCAGCAGTCAATCTCAGCGGCCAAACGGGGATACGCAGTATTTT.

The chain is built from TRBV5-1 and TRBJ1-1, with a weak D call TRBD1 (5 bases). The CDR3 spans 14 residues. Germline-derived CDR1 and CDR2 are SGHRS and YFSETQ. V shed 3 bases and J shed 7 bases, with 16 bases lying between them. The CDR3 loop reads CASSSGDGIGEAFF. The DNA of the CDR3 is TGCGCCAGCAGCTCGGGGGACGGGATCGGTGAAGCTTTCTTT.

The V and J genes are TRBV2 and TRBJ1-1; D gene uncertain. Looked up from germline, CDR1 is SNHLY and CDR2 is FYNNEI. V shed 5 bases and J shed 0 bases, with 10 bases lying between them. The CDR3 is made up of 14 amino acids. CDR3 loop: CASSKADLNTEAFF. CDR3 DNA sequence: TGTGCCAGCAGTAAGGCGGATTTGAACACTGAAGCTTTCTTT. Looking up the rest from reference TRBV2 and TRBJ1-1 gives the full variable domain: EPEVTQTPSHQVTQMGQEVILRCVPISNHLYFYWYRQILGQKVEFLVSFYNNEISEKSEIFDDQFSVERPDGSNFTLKIRSTKLEDSAMYFCASSKADLNTEAFFGQGTRLTVV.

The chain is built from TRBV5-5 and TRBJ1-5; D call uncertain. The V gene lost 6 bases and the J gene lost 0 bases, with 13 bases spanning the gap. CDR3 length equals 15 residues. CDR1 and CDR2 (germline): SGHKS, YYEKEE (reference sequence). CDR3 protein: CASNPGAPSNQPQHF. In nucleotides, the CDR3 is TGTGCCAGCAATCCGGGCGCCCCTAGCAATCAGCCCCAGCATTTT.

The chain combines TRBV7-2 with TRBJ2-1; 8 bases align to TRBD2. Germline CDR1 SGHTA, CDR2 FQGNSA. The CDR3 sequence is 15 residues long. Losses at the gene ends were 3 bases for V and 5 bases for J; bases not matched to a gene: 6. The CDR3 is CASSFFRGGNNEQFF. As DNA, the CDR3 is TGTGCCAGCAGCTTCTTCCGGGGGGGCAACAATGAGCAGTTCTTC.

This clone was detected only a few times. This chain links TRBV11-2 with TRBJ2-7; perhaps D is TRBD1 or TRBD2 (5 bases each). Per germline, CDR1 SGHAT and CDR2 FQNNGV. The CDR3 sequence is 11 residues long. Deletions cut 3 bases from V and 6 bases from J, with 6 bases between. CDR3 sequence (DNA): TGTGCCAGCAGCTTGGGACCCGAGCAGTACTTC. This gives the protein CASSLGPEQYF.

CDR3 region: CASSSRRGLLAEETQYF. CDR3 nucleotide sequence: TGTGCCAGCAGCTCACGGAGGGGGCTACTAGCGGAAGAGACCCAGTACTTC. V usage is TRBV7-2 and J usage is TRBJ2-5, with a possible D match to TRBD2 (8 bases). Germline assignment: CDR1 SGHTA and CDR2 FQGNSA. The CDR3 loop spans 17 amino acids. Trimming removed 4 bases from V and 3 bases from J, with 21 bases in between.